This TCR beta chain was retrieved from a study of shared clonotypes between healthy human individuals. The CDR3 contains 15 residues. Germline CDR1 and CDR2: SGHDT and YYEEEE. Trimming took 4 bases from V and 4 from J; bases not matched to a gene: 3. Repertoires were generated with immunoSEQ multiplex PCR, while TCRdb's copy carries only in-frame clones and drops some. The sample consists of fewer than 1 million clones, 96% of them appearing once. Naive-designated CD8 cells lacked CD45RO, were positively enriched for CCR7, and omitted terminally differentiated effector memory CD45RA+ cells. Sequencing was done on a sample of naive CD8+ T cells sorted from blood. This TCR came from a man aged 25 to 40 in good health. The chain joins TRBV5-6 to TRBJ2-5; TRBD2 aligns across 14 bases. The CDR3 DNA reads TGTGCCAGCAGCCTTGGGACTAGCGGGAGAGAGACCCAGTACTTC. It is translated as CASSLGTSGRETQYF.